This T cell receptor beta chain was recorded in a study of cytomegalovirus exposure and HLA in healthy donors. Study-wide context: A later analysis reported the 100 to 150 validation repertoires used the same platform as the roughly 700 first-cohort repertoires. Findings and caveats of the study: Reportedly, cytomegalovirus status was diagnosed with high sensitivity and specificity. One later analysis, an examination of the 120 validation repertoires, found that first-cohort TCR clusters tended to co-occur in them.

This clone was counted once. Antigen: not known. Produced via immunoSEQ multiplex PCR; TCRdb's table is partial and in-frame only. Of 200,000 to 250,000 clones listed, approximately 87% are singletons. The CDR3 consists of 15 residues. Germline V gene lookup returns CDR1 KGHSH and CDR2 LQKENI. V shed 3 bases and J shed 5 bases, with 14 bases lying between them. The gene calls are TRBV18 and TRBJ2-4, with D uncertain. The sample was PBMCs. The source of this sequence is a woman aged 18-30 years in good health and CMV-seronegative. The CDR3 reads CASSPFGADQNIQYF. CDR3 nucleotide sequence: TGTGCCAGCTCACCTTTTGGAGCCGATCAAAACATTCAGTACTTC.